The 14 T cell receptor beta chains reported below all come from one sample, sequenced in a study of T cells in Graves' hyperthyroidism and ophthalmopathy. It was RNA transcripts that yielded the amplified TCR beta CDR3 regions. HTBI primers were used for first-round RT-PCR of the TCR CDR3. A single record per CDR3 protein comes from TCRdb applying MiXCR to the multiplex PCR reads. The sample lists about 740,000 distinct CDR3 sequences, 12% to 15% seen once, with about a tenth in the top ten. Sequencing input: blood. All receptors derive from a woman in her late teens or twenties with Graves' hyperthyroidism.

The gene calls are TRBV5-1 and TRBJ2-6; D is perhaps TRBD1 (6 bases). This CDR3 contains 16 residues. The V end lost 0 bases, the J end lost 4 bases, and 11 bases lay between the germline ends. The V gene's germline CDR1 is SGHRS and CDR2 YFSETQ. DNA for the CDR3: TGCGCCAGCAGCTTGGTTACAGGGCCCGGGGCCAACGTCCTGACTTTC. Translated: CASSLVTGPGANVLTF.

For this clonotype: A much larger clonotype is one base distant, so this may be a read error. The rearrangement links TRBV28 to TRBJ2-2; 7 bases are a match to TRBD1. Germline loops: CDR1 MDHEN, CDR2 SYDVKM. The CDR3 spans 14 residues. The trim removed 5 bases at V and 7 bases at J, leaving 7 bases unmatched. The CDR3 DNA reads TGTGCCAGCAGTCCTCAGGGGGTGGGCGGGGAGCTGTTTTTT. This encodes CASSPQGVGGELFF.

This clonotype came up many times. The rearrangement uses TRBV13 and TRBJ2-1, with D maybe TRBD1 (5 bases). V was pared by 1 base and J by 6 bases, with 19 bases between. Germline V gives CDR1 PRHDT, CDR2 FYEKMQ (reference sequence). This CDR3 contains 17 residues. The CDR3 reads CASSLATGSIRFNEQFF. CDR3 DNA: TGTGCCAGCAGCTTAGCCACAGGCTCAATTCGGTTCAATGAGCAGTTCTTC.

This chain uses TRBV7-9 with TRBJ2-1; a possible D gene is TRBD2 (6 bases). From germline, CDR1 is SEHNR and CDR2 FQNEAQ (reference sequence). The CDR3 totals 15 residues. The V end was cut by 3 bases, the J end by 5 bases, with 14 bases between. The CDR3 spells CASSFRLANHNEQFF. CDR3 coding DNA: TGTGCCAGCAGCTTCAGGCTAGCGAACCACAATGAGCAGTTCTTC.

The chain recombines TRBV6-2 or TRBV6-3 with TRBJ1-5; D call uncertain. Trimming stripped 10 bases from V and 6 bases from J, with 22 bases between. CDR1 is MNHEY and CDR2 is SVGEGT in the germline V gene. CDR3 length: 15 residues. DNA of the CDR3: TGTGCCACCACTGGAAGGCGGGGAGAGTCTCAGCCCCAGCATTTT. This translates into CATTGRRGESQPQHF.

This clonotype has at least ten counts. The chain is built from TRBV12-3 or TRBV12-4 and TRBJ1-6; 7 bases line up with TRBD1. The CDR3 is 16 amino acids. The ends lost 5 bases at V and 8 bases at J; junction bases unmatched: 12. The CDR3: CASSGRLRDSDSPLHF. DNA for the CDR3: TGTGCCAGCAGTGGCCGACTCCGGGACAGCGATTCACCCCTCCACTTT.

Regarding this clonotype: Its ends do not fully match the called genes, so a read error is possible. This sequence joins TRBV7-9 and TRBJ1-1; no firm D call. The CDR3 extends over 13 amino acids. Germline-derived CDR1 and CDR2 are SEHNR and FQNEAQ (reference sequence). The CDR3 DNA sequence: TGTGCCGGCAGCAGTACAGTGAACACTGAAGCTTTCTTT. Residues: CAGSSTVNTEAFF.

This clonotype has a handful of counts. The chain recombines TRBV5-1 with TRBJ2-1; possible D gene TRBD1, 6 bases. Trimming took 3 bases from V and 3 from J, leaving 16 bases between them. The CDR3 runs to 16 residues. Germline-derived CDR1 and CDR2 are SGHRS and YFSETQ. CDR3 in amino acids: CASSSTTGHSYNEQFF. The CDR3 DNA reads TGCGCCAGCAGCTCAACTACGGGACACAGCTACAATGAGCAGTTCTTC.

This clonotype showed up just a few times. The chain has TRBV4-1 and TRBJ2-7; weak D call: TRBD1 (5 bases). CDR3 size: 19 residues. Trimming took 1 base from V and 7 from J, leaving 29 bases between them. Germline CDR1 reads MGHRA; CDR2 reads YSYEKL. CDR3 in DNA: TGCGCCAGCAGCCAAGGCCGAAGGAGTGGCACGGCAGGGATACGGGAGCAGTACTTC. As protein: CASSQGRRSGTAGIREQYF.

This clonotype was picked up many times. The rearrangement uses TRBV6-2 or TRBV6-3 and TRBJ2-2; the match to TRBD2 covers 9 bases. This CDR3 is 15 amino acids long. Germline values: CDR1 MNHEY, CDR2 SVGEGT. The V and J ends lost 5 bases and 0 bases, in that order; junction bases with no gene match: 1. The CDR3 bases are TGTGCCAGCAGTCGGACTAGCGCGAACACCGGGGAGCTGTTTTTT. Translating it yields CASSRTSANTGELFF.

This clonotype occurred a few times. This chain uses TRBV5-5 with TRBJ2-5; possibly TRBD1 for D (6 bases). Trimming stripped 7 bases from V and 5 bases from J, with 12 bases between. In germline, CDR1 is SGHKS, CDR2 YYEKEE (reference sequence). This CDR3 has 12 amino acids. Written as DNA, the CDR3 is TGTGCCAGCTTCCAGGGGTGGGAGACCCAGTACTTC. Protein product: CASFQGWETQYF. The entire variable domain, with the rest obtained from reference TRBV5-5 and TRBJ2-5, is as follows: DAGVTQSPTHLIKTRGQQVTLRCSPISGHKSVSWYQQVLGQGPQFIFQYYEKEERGRGNFPDRFSARQFPNYSSELNVNALLLGDSALYLCASFQGWETQYFGPGTRLLVL.

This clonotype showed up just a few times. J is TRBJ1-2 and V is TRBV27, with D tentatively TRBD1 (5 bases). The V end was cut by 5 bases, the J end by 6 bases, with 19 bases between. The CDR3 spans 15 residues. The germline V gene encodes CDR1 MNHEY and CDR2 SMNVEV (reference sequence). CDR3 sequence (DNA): TGTGCCAGCAGTCCTCGTCTGGGACCAGCGAATGGCTACACCTTC. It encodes CASSPRLGPANGYTF.

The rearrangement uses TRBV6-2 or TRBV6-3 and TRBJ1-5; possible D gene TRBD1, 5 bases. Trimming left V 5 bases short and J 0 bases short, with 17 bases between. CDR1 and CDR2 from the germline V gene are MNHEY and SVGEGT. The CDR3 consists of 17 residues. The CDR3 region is CASSGGDLGYSNQPQHF. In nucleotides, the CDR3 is TGTGCCAGCAGTGGGGGTGATTTGGGGTATAGCAATCAGCCCCAGCATTTT.

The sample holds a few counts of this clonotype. The CDR3 region is CASHPLTDQPQHF. The CDR3 DNA is TGTGCCAGTCATCCCCTCACGGATCAGCCCCAGCATTTT. This chain connects TRBV2 to TRBJ1-5, with D uncertain. Trimming pared 9 bases from V and 5 bases from J, leaving 14 bases between. The CDR3 contains 13 residues. The germline V gene encodes CDR1 SNHLY and CDR2 FYNNEI.